The next 16 T cell receptor beta chains were all read from a single sample in a study of beta chain features in type 1 diabetes. Which antigens these TCRs recognize remains unknown. The study, taken as a whole, reports: A moderate, significant TCRB CDR3 shortening appeared in type 1 diabetes across four CD4+ subsets.

Expressed TCRB transcripts were sequenced after all isolated RNA was converted to cDNA. The method was immunoSEQ multiplex PCR; TCRdb's version includes in-frame clones alone and lacks a portion of them. Among some 26,000 clones listed, roughly 70% were seen once. The sample taken for sequencing was stem cell memory CD4+ T cells from blood. The origin of the receptors is a middle-aged woman with type 1 diabetes.

This clone has more than one count but fewer than ten. The chain carries TRBV5-5 and TRBJ2-1; 9 bases are a match to TRBD2. V gave up 2 bases and J gave up 9 bases; unmatched junction bases: 9. The CDR3 consists of 15 residues. Germline loops: CDR1 SGHKS, CDR2 YYEKEE (reference sequence). The CDR3 sequence: CASSFRGGGAAEQFF. As DNA, the CDR3 is TGTGCCAGCAGCTTCAGGGGCGGGGGGGCCGCTGAGCAGTTCTTC.

The chain links TRBV6-5 to TRBJ2-7, with 9 bases matching TRBD2. The ends lost 6 bases at V and 3 bases at J; junction bases unmatched: 9. The CDR3 is 15 amino acids. Germline V gene sequence: CDR1 MNHEY, CDR2 SVGAGI. The CDR3 coding sequence is TGTGCCAGCAGATCGAGAGTAGCGGGAGTCTACGAGCAGTACTTC. It specifies CASRSRVAGVYEQYF.

The rearrangement uses TRBV6-5 and TRBJ2-7, with 8 positions matching TRBD2. The CDR3 covers 16 residues. J was trimmed by 2 bases and V by 0 bases; bases with no gene match: 6. Germline V gives CDR1 MNHEY, CDR2 SVGAGI. CDR3 coding DNA: TGTGCCAGCAGTTACTCCAAAGGACTAGCCGCCTACGAGCAGTACTTC. Its protein product is CASSYSKGLAAYEQYF.

This clone has a handful of counts. J is TRBJ2-7 and V is TRBV6-1, with TRBD2 matching 8 bases. V trimming: 6 bases; J trimming: 5 bases; junction bases outside the gene matches: 12. Germline V gene lookup returns CDR1 MNHNS and CDR2 SASEGT. The CDR3 sequence is 15 residues long. In DNA form, the CDR3 reads TGTGCCAGCAGCCGGGGGGGAGGGGGGAGAGACGAGCAGTACTTC. Protein sequence: CASSRGGGGRDEQYF.

The chain is built from TRBV2 and TRBJ1-5; D is uncertain. Germline CDR1 reads SNHLY; CDR2 reads FYNNEI. Trimming cost V 6 bases and J 7 bases, with 16 bases left between them. This CDR3 has 14 residues. Here the CDR3 DNA reads TGTGCCAGCAGCGGGGTAAGATCCGGGCAGCCCCAGCATTTT. Translated: CASSGVRSGQPQHF. The full variable domain, completed using reference TRBV2 and TRBJ1-5, is EPEVTQTPSHQVTQMGQEVILRCVPISNHLYFYWYRQILGQKVEFLVSFYNNEISEKSEIFDDQFSVERPDGSNFTLKIRSTKLEDSAMYFCASSGVRSGQPQHFGDGTRLSIL.

The chain joins TRBV18 to TRBJ1-1; the match to TRBD1 covers 8 bases. The CDR3 sequence is 15 residues long. With 5 bases clipped from V and 1 base from J, the junction kept 6 bases outside the gene matches. Germline CDR1 is KGHSH and CDR2 is LQKENI. DNA of the CDR3: TGTGCCAGCTCATTCTCGGGGACAGGGAACACTGAAGCTTTCTTT. Its protein is CASSFSGTGNTEAFF.

This sequence joins TRBV28 and TRBJ1-4; tentative D call: TRBD1 (5 bases). V was cut by 5 bases and J by 8 bases, with 9 bases left in between. The length of the CDR3 is 12 residues. Germline loops: CDR1 MDHEN, CDR2 SYDVKM. The CDR3 DNA follows: TGTGCCAGCAGTCACCGGGGGGAAAAACTGTTTTTT. Its protein is CASSHRGEKLFF.

The rearrangement links TRBV7-2 to TRBJ2-7; D not resolved. This CDR3 is 15 amino acids long. With 4 bases removed from V and 5 bases from J, the gap between germline ends came to 18 bases. Germline V lookup: CDR1 SGHTA, CDR2 FQGNSA. The DNA for the CDR3 is TGTGCCAGCAGCTCCCAGGTCGGCACCAAGGACGAGCAGTACTTC. It yields the protein CASSSQVGTKDEQYF.

This clone has just a few counts. The J gene is TRBJ2-1, the V gene TRBV7-2; 14 nucleotides align to TRBD2. CDR1 and CDR2 from the germline V gene are SGHTA and FQGNSA. The CDR3 runs 17 residues. Trimming removed 4 bases from V and 4 bases from J; junction bases left unmatched: 6. Written as DNA, the CDR3 is TGTGCCAGCAGCTCCCGGACTAGCGGGAGGACATACAATGAGCAGTTCTTC. Protein sequence: CASSSRTSGRTYNEQFF.

The V gene is TRBV11-3, the J gene TRBJ2-1; TRBD2 is a possible D gene (5 bases). There are 16 residues in the CDR3. Germline lookup yields CDR1 SGHNT and CDR2 YENEEA. Trimming stripped 4 bases from V and 0 bases from J, with 13 bases between. The CDR3 DNA sequence: TGTGCCAGCAGCTCCAACTTGGGGAGCTCCTACAATGAGCAGTTCTTC. Protein product: CASSSNLGSSYNEQFF.

This clone was picked up a small number of times. This sequence joins TRBV7-6 and TRBJ1-1; D is perhaps TRBD1 (5 bases). This CDR3 is 14 amino acids long. The germline V gene has CDR1 SGHVS and CDR2 FNYEAQ. V lost 2 bases to trimming and J lost 1 base, with 8 bases between them. The chain's CDR3 is CASSLRGQNTEAFF. The DNA for the CDR3 is TGTGCCAGCAGCTTAAGGGGCCAGAACACTGAAGCTTTCTTT.

The rearrangement joins TRBV5-5 to TRBJ2-2, with D unresolved. The CDR3 is 16 residues long. Looked up from germline, CDR1 is SGHKS and CDR2 is YYEKEE (reference sequence). The V and J ends lost 1 base and 2 bases respectively, with 12 bases between them. CDR3 residues: CASSLFVGGNTGELFF. The CDR3 DNA sequence: TGTGCCAGCAGCTTGTTTGTTGGCGGAAACACCGGGGAGCTGTTTTTT.

The chain has TRBV7-2 and TRBJ2-1; TRBD2 might be the D (6 bases). The CDR3 extends over 16 amino acids. Germline V gene data show CDR1 as SGHTA and CDR2 as FQGNSA. Trimming took off 5 bases at V and 1 base at J, with 15 bases between the two ends. The chain's CDR3 is CASSPRSGFSYNEQFF. The CDR3 region has the DNA TGTGCCAGCAGCCCCCGCAGCGGGTTTTCCTACAATGAGCAGTTCTTC.

This chain connects TRBV6-5 to TRBJ1-1; 7 bases map to TRBD1. Germline trimming cut 5 bases from V and 4 bases from J; bases unmatched to any gene: 10. Germline CDR1 and CDR2: MNHEY and SVGAGI. The CDR3 is made up of 15 amino acids. The CDR3 loop is CASSPGQAGGTEAFF. In nucleotides, the CDR3 is TGTGCCAGCAGTCCAGGACAGGCGGGGGGCACTGAAGCTTTCTTT.

This clone was seen more than once but under ten times. V usage is TRBV7-2 and J usage is TRBJ1-2; D possibly corresponds to TRBD1 (6 bases). This CDR3 comprises 13 residues. V was pared by 5 bases and J by 8 bases, with 15 bases between. CDR1 is SGHTA, CDR2 FQGNSA, per germline. CDR3 loop: CASSPPGAGGYTF. For the CDR3, the DNA is TGTGCCAGCAGCCCTCCAGGGGCCGGCGGCTACACCTTC.

The chain uses TRBV5-6 and TRBJ1-2, with TRBD1 identical over 9 bases. Trimming took 2 bases from V and 1 from J; bases not matched to a gene: 6. The length of the CDR3 is 16 residues. Germline V gene lookup returns CDR1 SGHDT and CDR2 YYEEEE. The CDR3 reads CASSFLTGGDNYGYTF. DNA of the CDR3: TGTGCCAGCAGCTTTTTGACAGGGGGAGATAACTATGGCTACACCTTC.